The clone carrying this T cell receptor (beta chain) came up a few times. Its target is not known. Germline CDR1 LNHDA, CDR2 SQIVND (reference sequence). V shed 6 bases and J 1 base; nucleotides not matched to a gene: 6. The CDR3 runs 17 residues. The assay was immunoSEQ multiplex PCR, and TCRdb's table has in-frame clones only and misses some. The sample contains tens of thousands of clones, about 88% of which appear only once. The source of the sample is a study of T cell responses to AZD1222 COVID-19 vaccine. Turning to the study itself: Pooled together were second doses at about 4 or about 12 weeks. General study results and limits: Nearly half of the spike-specific TCRs reportedly recognize variant regions that carry no mutations. Spike-specific TCR depth and breadth grew after two AZD1222 doses. The sample set comprised mostly white British donors with more females, and clonal diversity was possibly underestimated.

The TCR was taken from an adult in good health. The sample consisted of peripheral blood, taken on day 0 of AZD1222 vaccination. V usage is TRBV19 and J usage is TRBJ2-3; 14 positions agree with TRBD2. CDR3 DNA: TGTGCCAGTAGGCCGGGACTAGCGGGAGTTGGCACAGATACGCAGTATTTT. It specifies CASRPGLAGVGTDTQYF.